The 17 T cell receptor beta chains given below trace back to one sample, sequenced in a study of T cell changes during pregnancy in multiple sclerosis. This table comes from immunoSEQ multiplex PCR, and its TCRdb copy is limited to in-frame clones, with some not included. The sample comprises more than 80,000 clones, roughly 96% of which are singletons, and around 1.1% rests with the top ten. The sample consisted of peripheral blood, taken in the second trimester of pregnancy. Receptors were obtained from a female donor with multiple sclerosis, enrolled in a pregnancy study.

V is TRBV7-3 and J is TRBJ2-3; 7 bases fit TRBD2. J gave up 4 bases and V 2 bases, and 3 bases lay outside the gene matches. The CDR3 length is 14 residues. Germline loops: CDR1 SGHTA, CDR2 FQGTGA. CDR3 nucleotides: TGTGCCAGCAGCTTAGTGGGGAGGGCAGATACGCAGTATTTT. It is translated as CASSLVGRADTQYF.

As to this clone: The junction departs from the called germline gene at one end, perhaps through a read error. The chain recombines TRBV28 with TRBJ1-1; D perhaps matches TRBD1 (6 bases). The CDR3 consists of 14 residues. Germline V gene sequence: CDR1 MDHEN, CDR2 SYDVKM. The CDR3: CASSLTTGNAEAFF. In DNA, the CDR3 is TGTGCCAGCAGTTTAACTACAGGGAACGCTGAAGCTTTCTTT.

The table lists this clone with a count of one. The chain is built from TRBV5-1 and TRBJ1-3; 8 bases agree with TRBD1. The CDR3 extends over 18 amino acids. Losses at the gene ends were 3 bases for V and 4 bases for J; bases not matched to a gene: 15. Germline assignment: CDR1 SGHRS and CDR2 YFSETQ. The CDR3 here is CASSSDGRTGSNGNTIYF. CDR3 DNA: TGCGCCAGCAGCTCCGATGGCCGGACAGGGAGTAACGGAAACACCATATATTTT.

The DNA of the CDR3 is TGTGCCAGCAGCTCCGACAGGGGGCGGAGGGAGACCCAGTACTTC. This gives the protein CASSSDRGRRETQYF. The rearrangement links TRBV13 to TRBJ2-5; 10 nucleotides align to TRBD1. CDR1 is PRHDT, CDR2 FYEKMQ, per germline (reference sequence). This CDR3 has 15 residues. Unmatched junction bases numbered 7, after V lost 4 bases and J lost 5 bases.

This rearrangement joins TRBV5-1 to TRBJ2-3, with 7 bases fitting TRBD1. With 0 bases clipped from V and 3 bases from J, the junction kept 4 bases outside the gene matches. Germline lookup yields CDR1 SGHRS and CDR2 YFSETQ. The CDR3 is made up of 15 amino acids. The chain's CDR3 is CASSLGQGRTDTQYF. For the CDR3, the DNA is TGCGCCAGCAGCTTGGGACAGGGAAGGACAGATACGCAGTATTTT.

V gene TRBV5-1 combines with J gene TRBJ2-7; TRBD2 aligns across 13 bases. Germline V gene sequence: CDR1 SGHRS, CDR2 YFSETQ. CDR3 size: 18 residues. The V and J ends lost 4 bases and 4 bases, in that order; junction bases with no gene match: 14. The CDR3 coding sequence is TGCGCCAGCAGCCATTCTAGCCGGGGGACTAGCGGGATGTACGAGCAGTACTTC. Its protein product is CASSHSSRGTSGMYEQYF.

V is TRBV5-6 and J is TRBJ1-1; the D is unclear. Germline CDR1 reads SGHDT; CDR2 reads YYEEEE. This CDR3 has 12 amino acids. The V and J ends lost 2 bases and 1 base respectively, with 3 bases between them. CDR3 residues: CASSFQNTEAFF. The CDR3 coding sequence is TGTGCCAGCAGCTTTCAGAACACTGAAGCTTTCTTT.

The chain uses TRBV19 and TRBJ1-2, with unresolved D. Germline V lookup: CDR1 LNHDA, CDR2 SQIVND (reference sequence). Trimming pared 4 bases from V and 1 base from J, leaving 10 bases between. The CDR3 extends over 14 amino acids. This CDR3 reads CASSTAGRNYGYTF. Here the CDR3 DNA reads TGTGCCAGTAGTACCGCAGGTCGTAACTATGGCTACACCTTC.

The chain links TRBV7-3 to TRBJ2-7; the D gene is possibly TRBD2 (6 bases). Trimming took off 1 base at V and 6 bases at J, with 10 bases between the two ends. Germline CDR1 is SGHTA and CDR2 is FQGTGA. This CDR3 has 13 amino acids. The CDR3 nucleotides are TGTGCCAGCAGCTTAATTGGAGGGTCCGAGCAGTACTTC. Its translation is CASSLIGGSEQYF.

J is TRBJ2-7 and V is TRBV29-1, with D perhaps TRBD2 (7 bases). Looked up from germline, CDR1 is SQVTM and CDR2 is ANQGSEA. This CDR3 has 15 residues. V was trimmed by 6 bases and J by 9 bases, leaving 27 bases between them. The CDR3 protein is CSVQRRQGRSGGQYF. The CDR3 DNA reads TGCAGCGTCCAAAGGCGGCAGGGGAGGTCGGGAGGGCAGTACTTC.

The chain uses TRBV6-1 and TRBJ1-2; D is unclear. Germline V gene lookup returns CDR1 MNHNS and CDR2 SASEGT. This CDR3 is 14 amino acids long. Between the trimmed V and J ends, which lost 6 bases and 4 bases, there was a span of 15 bases. The CDR3 region has the DNA TGTGCCAGCAGGGGCGACTCAGCGGCCTATGGCTACACCTTC. This translates into CASRGDSAAYGYTF.

The chain combines TRBV27 with TRBJ1-4; D is undetermined. V was pared by 6 bases and J by 3 bases, with 20 bases between. The CDR3 extends over 17 amino acids. Germline CDR1 reads MNHEY; CDR2 reads SMNVEV (reference sequence). The CDR3 nucleotides are TGTGCCAGCAGCCAAGCCGACCTCCTAGGAGCTAATGAAAAACTGTTTTTT. It encodes CASSQADLLGANEKLFF. The full variable domain, completed using reference TRBV27 and TRBJ1-4, is EAQVTQNPRYLITVTGKKLTVTCSQNMNHEYMSWYRQDPGLGLRQIYYSMNVEVTDKGDVPEGYKVSRKEKRNFPLILESPSPNQTSLYFCASSQADLLGANEKLFFGSGTQLSVL.

The J gene is TRBJ2-7, the V gene TRBV5-6; TRBD2 aligns across 11 bases. The germline V gene encodes CDR1 SGHDT and CDR2 YYEEEE. J was trimmed by 4 bases and V by 2 bases; bases with no gene match: 11. The CDR3 has 17 amino acids. The CDR3 nucleotides are TGTGCCAGCAGCTTAGGTACTAGCGGGAGAATCGTTTACGAGCAGTACTTC. This gives the protein CASSLGTSGRIVYEQYF.

J is TRBJ2-7 and V is TRBV28; weak D call: TRBD2 (5 bases). Germline assignment: CDR1 MDHEN and CDR2 SYDVKM. The CDR3 covers 15 residues. V lost 6 bases, J lost 4 bases, and 19 bases lay in between. CDR3 loop: CASRPRGSDRYEQYF. The CDR3 DNA follows: TGTGCCAGCAGACCCAGAGGTAGCGATAGATACGAGCAGTACTTC.

The chain recombines TRBV7-9 with TRBJ1-1, with 7 positions matching TRBD1. Germline CDR1 reads SEHNR; CDR2 reads FQNEAQ (reference sequence). The CDR3 totals 16 residues. The J segment lost 3 bases and the V segment lost 1 base, leaving 8 bases of the junction unmatched. The CDR3 DNA follows: TGTGCCAGCAGCTTAGGCACGGGACAGTTCGACACTGAAGCTTTCTTT. This encodes CASSLGTGQFDTEAFF.

The chain recombines TRBV6-1 with TRBJ2-2; D is ambiguous. V gave up 7 bases and J gave up 5 bases, with 11 bases separating them. The CDR3 totals 13 residues. Germline assignment: CDR1 MNHNS and CDR2 SASEGT. CDR3 loop: CASTSEATGELFF. DNA of the CDR3: TGTGCCAGCACCTCAGAAGCGACCGGGGAGCTGTTTTTT.

V is TRBV7-9 and J is TRBJ2-2; 9 nucleotides line up with TRBD2. V was clipped by 1 base and J by 3 bases; unmatched bases: 6. The CDR3 consists of 17 residues. The V gene's germline CDR1 is SEHNR and CDR2 FQNEAQ (reference sequence). The CDR3 loop reads CASSLGLAGLDTGELFF. In DNA form, the CDR3 reads TGTGCCAGCAGCTTAGGGCTAGCGGGACTTGACACCGGGGAGCTGTTTTTT.